Listed below are T cell receptor beta chains from one sample, sequenced in a study of T-cell reconstitution after alpha-beta-depleted transplantation in children. TCRdb ran MiXCR on the PCR reads and lists one entry per CDR3 protein. The sample yields a few hundred thousand distinct CDR3 sequences, 27% seen once. This specimen was PBMCs, taken before TCRalphabeta/CD19-depleted stem cell transplant. The source of these receptors is a boy under two years old with Wiskott-Aldrich syndrome, due to receive a stem cell transplant. Both conserved end residues are part of each CDR3. The D gene is left open where the match is weak. Clone size appears in some rows only: once, few, many, or a class for an expanded clone.

J gene: TRBJ2-3
D gene: TRBD2
V gene: TRBV18
clone size: once
CDR3 DNA: TGTGCCAGCTCACCACTCCCTAGCGGCACCACAGATACGCAGTATTTT
CDR3 protein: CASSPLPSGTTDTQYF

J gene: TRBJ2-1
D gene: TRBD2
V gene: TRBV2
clone size: few
CDR3 DNA: TGTGCCAGCAGCGGCGGGGGGAGCTCCTACAATGAGCAGTTCTTC
CDR3 protein: CASSGGGSSYNEQFF

J gene: TRBJ2-7
D gene: TRBD1
V gene: TRBV18
clone size: NA
CDR3 DNA: TGTGCCAGCTCACCCAAATACGGGACAGGGAGTTACGAGCAGTACTTC
CDR3 protein: CASSPKYGTGSYEQYF

J gene: TRBJ1-4
D gene: NA
V gene: TRBV12-3/TRBV12-4
clone size: few
CDR3 DNA: TGTGCCAGCAGTTTAGGGGGAGGTGGTACTAATGAAAAACTGTTTTTT
CDR3 protein: CASSLGGGGTNEKLFF

J gene: TRBJ2-5
D gene: NA
V gene: TRBV12-3/TRBV12-4
clone size: NA
CDR3 DNA: TGTGCCAGCACCCGACCGGGGGTGGAGACCCAGTACTTC
CDR3 protein: CASTRPGVETQYF

J gene: TRBJ2-1
D gene: TRBD2
V gene: TRBV12-3/TRBV12-4
clone size: NA
CDR3 DNA: TGTGCCAGCCTCCCCCCCGGACTAGCGGGGTACAATGAGCAGTTCTTC
CDR3 protein: CASLPPGLAGYNEQFF

J gene: TRBJ2-4
D gene: NA
V gene: TRBV12-3/TRBV12-4
clone size: NA
CDR3 DNA: TGTGCCAGCAGCCCCCAGGGCATTCAGTACTTC
CDR3 protein: CASSPQGIQYF

J gene: TRBJ2-5
D gene: NA
V gene: TRBV20-1
clone size: NA
CDR3 DNA: TGCAGTGCTAGAGATGACACGGGAAGGGAGACCCAGTACTTC
CDR3 protein: CSARDDTGRETQYF

J gene: TRBJ1-1
D gene: NA
V gene: TRBV10-3
clone size: few
CDR3 DNA: TGTGCCATCAGTACCGGGACACAGAACACTGAAGCTTTCTTT
CDR3 protein: CAISTGTQNTEAFF

J gene: TRBJ2-1
D gene: TRBD2
V gene: TRBV12-3/TRBV12-4
clone size: NA
CDR3 DNA: TGTGCCAGCAGTTTGACTAGCGGGAGGGCCCGTGAGCAGTTCTTC
CDR3 protein: CASSLTSGRAREQFF

J gene: TRBJ2-1
D gene: NA
V gene: TRBV5-1
clone size: NA
CDR3 DNA: TGCGCCACTTCTAGCGCCCACAATGAGCAGTTCTTC
CDR3 protein: CATSSAHNEQFF

J gene: TRBJ2-1
D gene: NA
V gene: TRBV5-1
clone size: few
CDR3 DNA: TGCGCCAGCAGCCCAACTCTCTCGTTAGTAGCTGGTGAGCAGTTCTTC
CDR3 protein: CASSPTLSLVAGEQFF

J gene: TRBJ2-4
D gene: NA
V gene: TRBV29-1
clone size: once
CDR3 DNA: TGCAGCGTTGAACGCCTCTTGGGGAACATTCAGTACTTC
CDR3 protein: CSVERLLGNIQYF

J gene: TRBJ2-3
D gene: NA
V gene: TRBV28
clone size: few
CDR3 DNA: TGTGCCAGCAGTTTCCCCGCGGCAAGGATGGTCACAGATACGCAGTATTTT
CDR3 protein: CASSFPAARMVTDTQYF

J gene: TRBJ2-4
D gene: TRBD1
V gene: TRBV10-3
clone size: NA
CDR3 DNA: TGTGCCACCGGGACAGGGAAAAACAGTCAGTACTTC
CDR3 protein: CATGTGKNSQYF